Following are 30 T cell receptor beta chains from one sample sequenced in a study of post-analysis software for immune sequencing data. Findings of the study overall: Included in a set of several TRBV segments more frequent in patients than controls were TRBV5-6, TRBV5-1 and TRBV20-1.

Which antigens these TCRs recognize remains unknown. TCR beta libraries were prepared from cDNA with unique molecular identifiers. TCRdb redid the calling of the PCR reads with MiXCR, one entry per CDR3 protein. Of a few hundred thousand distinct CDR3 sequences in the sample, under 40% were seen once. Input material: blood. Receptors were obtained from a girl aged 2 to 17 with multiple sclerosis.

V and J are TRBV27 and TRBJ1-2; D is uncertain. The CDR3 has 12 amino acids. Germline assignment: CDR1 MNHEY and CDR2 SMNVEV (reference sequence). V dropped 3 bases and J dropped 4 bases, with 6 bases sitting between them. The CDR3 nucleotides are TGTGCCAGCAGTTTCCAGTCCTATGGCTACACCTTC. Translated, it gives CASSFQSYGYTF.

This clonotype was seen a few times. The V call is TRBV7-3, the J call TRBJ2-3, with D perhaps TRBD1 or TRBD2 (6 bases each). Germline-derived CDR1 and CDR2 are SGHTA and FQGTGA. The CDR3 loop spans 15 amino acids. V shed 3 bases and J shed 1 base, with 11 bases lying between them. CDR3 sequence (DNA): TGTGCCAGCAGCTTTCTGGGGGGCCGCACAGATACGCAGTATTTT. The encoded protein is CASSFLGGRTDTQYF.

The CDR3 sequence is CSARERLRDTEAFF. In nucleotides, the CDR3 is TGCAGTGCTAGAGAACGGCTCAGGGACACTGAAGCTTTCTTT. J is TRBJ1-1 and V is TRBV20-1; maybe TRBD1 (5 bases). Germline CDR1 and CDR2: DFQATT and SNEGSKA (reference sequence). Trimming cost V 0 bases and J 3 bases, with 11 bases left between them. The CDR3 spans 14 residues.

This clonotype was counted only a few times. This chain connects TRBV11-2 to TRBJ2-7, with 7 bases matching TRBD1. V was clipped by 2 bases and J by 1 base; unmatched bases: 5. The CDR3 runs 15 residues. Germline CDR1 reads SGHAT; CDR2 reads FQNNGV. CDR3 loop: CASSLTTGWSYEQYF. CDR3 coding DNA: TGTGCCAGCAGCTTAACGACAGGGTGGTCCTACGAGCAGTACTTC.

This chain joins TRBV24-1 and TRBJ2-7; D unresolved. CDR1 and CDR2 (germline): KGHDR, SFDVKD. The V end lost 7 bases, the J end lost 7 bases, and 13 bases lay between the germline ends. This CDR3 contains 12 residues. CDR3 amino acids: CATSDTYNEQYF. CDR3 DNA: TGTGCCACCAGCGACACCTACAATGAGCAGTACTTC.

This sequence joins TRBV12-3 or TRBV12-4 and TRBJ1-1, with unresolved D. Trimming removed 6 bases from V and 4 bases from J, with 15 bases in between. The CDR3 covers 14 residues. The CDR3 DNA reads as TGTGCCAGCAGCCCCGGCGCAAAGGGCACTGAAGCTTTCTTT. Translated: CASSPGAKGTEAFF.

The rearrangement joins TRBV7-9 to TRBJ2-7; 8 positions match TRBD1. The germline V gene encodes CDR1 SEHNR and CDR2 FQNEAQ (reference sequence). Losses at the gene ends were 3 bases for V and 5 bases for J; bases not matched to a gene: 6. The length of the CDR3 is 14 residues. The CDR3 sequence is CASSLQGANHEQYF. CDR3 in DNA: TGTGCCAGCAGCTTGCAGGGGGCCAACCACGAGCAGTACTTC.

This clonotype was found a few times. V gene TRBV6-5 combines with J gene TRBJ1-6, with TRBD1 as a possible D gene (5 bases). V dropped 2 bases and J dropped 2 bases, with 16 bases sitting between them. The CDR3 covers 18 residues. Germline values: CDR1 MNHEY, CDR2 SVGAGI. This chain's CDR3 is CASSYPKGRGTYNSPLHF. CDR3 in DNA: TGTGCCAGCAGTTACCCAAAAGGACGGGGGACCTATAATTCACCCCTCCACTTT.

The CDR3 DNA reads as TGCGCCAGCAGCTTGGGACAGCTCGATTTTGGCTACACCTTC. Its protein product is CASSLGQLDFGYTF. J is TRBJ1-2 and V is TRBV5-1, with a weak D call TRBD1 (5 bases). Germline V gene sequence: CDR1 SGHRS, CDR2 YFSETQ. The CDR3 is 14 amino acids. The V end was cut by 0 bases, the J end by 7 bases, with 13 bases between. Filled out from reference TRBV5-1 and TRBJ1-2, the complete variable domain reads KAGVTQTPRYLIKTRGQQVTLSCSPISGHRSVSWYQQTPGQGLQFLFEYFSETQRNKGNFPGRFSGRQFSNSRSEMNVSTLELGDSALYLCASSLGQLDFGYTFGSGTRLTVV.

This rearrangement joins TRBV28 to TRBJ2-1; 7 bases map to TRBD2. The V gene's germline CDR1 is MDHEN and CDR2 SYDVKM. The length of the CDR3 is 16 residues. J gave up 6 bases and V 9 bases, and 17 bases lay outside the gene matches. This chain's CDR3 is CASSPQGGGNSNEQFF. The CDR3 nucleotides are TGTGCCAGTAGCCCTCAAGGCGGGGGTAACTCCAATGAGCAGTTCTTC.

The V and J genes are TRBV9 and TRBJ1-2; D remains unclear. Per the germline V gene, CDR1 is SGDLS and CDR2 is YYNGEE. V dropped 4 bases and J dropped 8 bases, with 21 bases sitting between them. The CDR3 contains 15 residues. The CDR3 spells CASSSPSAAFGGYTF. CDR3 DNA: TGTGCCAGCAGCTCCCCCTCCGCGGCCTTCGGGGGCTACACCTTC. The whole variable domain, remainder taken from reference TRBV9 and TRBJ1-2, is DSGVTQTPKHLITATGQRVTLRCSPRSGDLSVYWYQQSLDQGLQFLIQYYNGEERAKGNILERFSAQQFPDLHSELNLSSLELGDSALYFCASSSPSAAFGGYTFGSGTRLTVV.

This clonotype was counted a few times. The chain joins TRBV12-3 or TRBV12-4 to TRBJ2-5; tentative D call: TRBD1 (5 bases). The CDR3 loop spans 15 amino acids. The ends were cut back, 2 bases at V and 5 bases at J, with 15 bases in the middle. The chain's CDR3 is CASSLREGVGETQYF. In DNA, the CDR3 is TGTGCCAGCAGTTTAAGGGAAGGGGTCGGCGAGACCCAGTACTTC.

On this clonotype: The junction and the germline gene differ at one end; a read error may be behind it. This sequence joins TRBV18 and TRBJ2-5, with D possibly matching TRBD2 (6 bases). Looked up from germline, CDR1 is KGHSH and CDR2 is LQKENI. CDR3 length: 16 residues. In DNA form, the CDR3 reads TGTGCCAGCTCACCAATGGCGGGGTCGGTGCAAGAGACCCTGTACTTC. Amino acids: CASSPMAGSVQETLYF.

This clonotype was seen ten or more times. The chain has TRBV7-9 and TRBJ2-5, with D hard to call. Deletions cut 0 bases from V and 5 bases from J, with 10 bases between. CDR3 length: 14 residues. Germline CDR1 and CDR2: SEHNR and FQNEAQ (reference sequence). Here the CDR3 DNA reads TGTGCCAGCAGCTTAGCGAGAGGTTGGGAGACCCAGTACTTC. Translation: CASSLARGWETQYF. Drawing the rest from reference TRBV7-9 and TRBJ2-5, the complete variable domain is DTGVSQNPRHKITKRGQNVTFRCDPISEHNRLYWYRQTLGQGPEFLTYFQNEAQLEKSRLLSDRFSAERPKGSFSTLEIQRTEQGDSAMYLCASSLARGWETQYFGPGTRLLVL.

This clonotype occurred a few times. The chain employs TRBV12-3 or TRBV12-4 and TRBJ1-1, with D possibly matching TRBD1 (5 bases). The CDR3 extends over 13 amino acids. The V end lost 3 bases, the J end lost 3 bases, and 8 bases lay between the germline ends. CDR3 nucleotides: TGTGCCAGCAGTTTTGGGGGTGACACTGAAGCTTTCTTT. Protein sequence: CASSFGGDTEAFF.

The V gene is TRBV10-3, the J gene TRBJ2-5, with 13 bases aligning to TRBD2. Germline CDR1 reads ENHRY; CDR2 reads SYGVKD. The CDR3 spans 15 residues. V dropped 4 bases and J dropped 4; count of bases not matched to a gene: 3. CDR3 in amino acids: CAISGTSGGGETQYF. The DNA of the CDR3 is TGTGCCATCAGTGGGACTAGCGGGGGTGGAGAGACCCAGTACTTC.

This chain uses TRBV29-1 with TRBJ2-3; D remains unclear. Germline V lookup: CDR1 SQVTM, CDR2 ANQGSEA. Between the trimmed V and J ends, which lost 0 bases and 4 bases, there was a span of 11 bases. CDR3 length equals 14 residues. This CDR3 reads CSVEDRVISDTQYF. The CDR3 bases are TGCAGCGTTGAAGATCGGGTAATCTCAGATACGCAGTATTTT.

This clonotype was seen more than once but under ten times. The chain has TRBV24-1 and TRBJ2-1; D may be TRBD1 (5 bases). Germline-derived CDR1 and CDR2 are KGHDR and SFDVKD. The CDR3 is made up of 11 amino acids. Trimming shortened V by 2 bases and J by 10 bases, and 5 bases separated the two germline ends. The CDR3 is CATSDYREQFF. CDR3 sequence (DNA): TGTGCCACCAGTGATTACAGGGAGCAGTTCTTC.

This clonotype showed up just a few times. V and J are TRBV18 and TRBJ2-5; D remains unclear. The germline V and J ends were trimmed by 5 bases and 1 base, with 8 bases remaining between them. The CDR3 totals 13 residues. CDR1 and CDR2 (germline): KGHSH, LQKENI. The CDR3 loop reads CASSGPAQETQYF. CDR3 nucleotide sequence: TGTGCCAGCTCAGGACCCGCCCAAGAGACCCAGTACTTC.

This clonotype was picked up a small number of times. The chain couples TRBV20-1 to TRBJ2-5; D is unclear. Between the trimmed V and J ends, which lost 6 bases and 4 bases, there was a span of 15 bases. The CDR3 runs 13 residues. Germline V CDR1 and CDR2: DFQATT, SNEGSKA (reference sequence). Here the CDR3 DNA reads TGCAGTGCCCGACTCTCCAGGACAGAGACCCAGTACTTC. The encoded protein is CSARLSRTETQYF.

This CDR3 reads CSVAESSNQPQHF. The DNA of the CDR3 is TGCAGCGTTGCCGAGTCTAGCAATCAGCCCCAGCATTTT. The rearrangement uses TRBV29-1 and TRBJ1-5; no clear D. The CDR3 is 13 residues long. V lost 4 bases and J lost 0, with 7 bases in between. CDR1 and CDR2 (germline): SQVTM, ANQGSEA. The entire variable domain, with the rest obtained from reference TRBV29-1 and TRBJ1-5, is as follows: SAVISQKPSRDICQRGTSLTIQCQVDSQVTMMFWYRQQPGQSLTLIATANQGSEATYESGFVIDKFPISRPNLTFSTLTVSNMSPEDSSIYLCSVAESSNQPQHFGDGTRLSIL.

The genes are TRBV20-1 and TRBJ2-1, with D perhaps TRBD2 (5 bases). V lost 3 bases to trimming and J lost 8 bases, with 8 bases between them. This CDR3 is 11 amino acids long. Germline values: CDR1 DFQATT, CDR2 SNEGSKA (reference sequence). The CDR3 DNA sequence: TGCAGTGCTAGTAACGGGGATGAGCAGTTCTTC. Its translation: CSASNGDEQFF.

Only a few counts were recorded for this clonotype. The chain combines TRBV10-3 with TRBJ2-6, with no clear D. Per the germline V gene, CDR1 is ENHRY and CDR2 is SYGVKD. This CDR3 contains 8 residues. Trimming shortened V by 0 bases and J by 18 bases, and 0 bases separated the two germline ends. The CDR3 protein is CAISESTF. CDR3 nucleotides: TGTGCCATCAGTGAGTCGACTTTC.

The chain employs TRBV5-1 and TRBJ2-1; TRBD2 matches at 8 bases. The V gene's germline CDR1 is SGHRS and CDR2 YFSETQ. The CDR3 consists of 16 residues. V lost 4 bases and J lost 0; bases outside the gene matches: 6. The CDR3 here is CASSPGLAPSYNEQFF. The DNA of the CDR3 is TGCGCCAGCAGCCCAGGACTAGCCCCCTCCTACAATGAGCAGTTCTTC. Together with reference TRBV5-1 and TRBJ2-1, the CDR3 gives the full variable domain: KAGVTQTPRYLIKTRGQQVTLSCSPISGHRSVSWYQQTPGQGLQFLFEYFSETQRNKGNFPGRFSGRQFSNSRSEMNVSTLELGDSALYLCASSPGLAPSYNEQFFGPGTRLTVL.

V is TRBV6-5 and J is TRBJ2-1, with D hard to call. Germline loops: CDR1 MNHEY, CDR2 SVGAGI. The germline V and J ends were trimmed by 0 bases and 0 bases, with 12 bases remaining between them. The CDR3 spans 17 residues. Written as DNA, the CDR3 is TGTGCCAGCAGTTACTCCCCCAGCTACAGCTCCTACAATGAGCAGTTCTTC. Translated: CASSYSPSYSSYNEQFF.

This clonotype was counted only a few times. The chain has TRBV20-1 and TRBJ1-2; 11 nucleotides match TRBD1. Per germline, CDR1 DFQATT and CDR2 SNEGSKA (reference sequence). This CDR3 is built from 12 residues. V shed 3 bases and J 8 bases; nucleotides not matched to a gene: 2. CDR3 in amino acids: CSARWTGGGYTF. Written as DNA, the CDR3 is TGCAGTGCTAGGTGGACAGGGGGCGGCTACACCTTC.

This clonotype was seen more than once but under ten times. The V and J genes are TRBV6-5 and TRBJ1-2; unclear D gene. Germline values: CDR1 MNHEY, CDR2 SVGAGI. V gave up 6 bases and J gave up 2 bases, with 10 bases separating them. The CDR3 runs to 13 residues. CDR3 residues: CASRRRINYGYTF. The DNA for the CDR3 is TGTGCCAGCAGACGACGGATAAACTATGGCTACACCTTC.

This clonotype was detected many times. V and J are TRBV29-1 and TRBJ1-2; 9 positions agree with TRBD1. Germline V gives CDR1 SQVTM, CDR2 ANQGSEA. The CDR3 is made up of 13 amino acids. Germline trimming cut 4 bases from V and 4 bases from J; bases unmatched to any gene: 4. CDR3 in amino acids: CSVGQGESYGYTF. DNA for the CDR3: TGCAGCGTTGGACAGGGGGAAAGCTATGGCTACACCTTC.

This clonotype was observed a few times. The chain combines TRBV12-3 or TRBV12-4 with TRBJ2-1; possible D gene TRBD1, 7 bases. With 3 bases removed from V and 6 bases from J, the gap between germline ends came to 18 bases. CDR3 length: 16 residues. The CDR3: CASSLEWGDSFNEQFF. CDR3 bases: TGTGCCAGCAGTTTGGAGTGGGGGGACAGCTTCAATGAGCAGTTCTTC.

This clonotype came up a few times. This chain joins TRBV9 and TRBJ2-5; TRBD2 agrees at 9 bases. This CDR3 contains 15 residues. The V segment lost 2 bases and the J segment 5 bases; nucleotides outside the gene matches: 7. Germline CDR1 and CDR2: SGDLS and YYNGEE. CDR3 region: CASSVQVTSGETQYF. The CDR3 DNA sequence: TGTGCCAGCAGCGTCCAGGTGACTAGCGGTGAGACCCAGTACTTC.